The sequence of this TCR beta chain was determined in a study of T cell responses to AZD1222 COVID-19 vaccine. V lost 5 bases and J lost 3, with 19 bases in between. The CDR3 contains 17 residues. Germline lookup yields CDR1 LNHNV and CDR2 YYDKDF (reference sequence). Produced via immunoSEQ multiplex PCR; TCRdb's table is partial and in-frame only. The sample includes about 110,000 clones, around 85% of them seen just once. This clone was seen a few times. The TCR comes from an adult in good health. This rearrangement joins TRBV15 to TRBJ2-2, with TRBD2 as a possible D gene (5 bases). Source: peripheral blood, taken on day 0 of AZD1222 vaccination. In DNA, the CDR3 is TGTGCCACCAGCGGGTCAAGTGAAGCGGAGTACACCGGGGAGCTGTTTTTT. Translation gives CATSGSSEAEYTGELFF.